This entry lists 15 T cell receptor beta chains sequenced from one sample in a study of somatic mutations in cytotoxic T cells in rheumatoid arthritis. This table comes from immunoSEQ multiplex PCR, and its TCRdb copy is limited to in-frame clones, with some not included. This repertoire shows approximately 9,400 clones, 80% found once; its top ten account for roughly 12%. Sequencing was done on a sample of CD8+ T cells sorted from blood. These receptors were collected from an adult with rheumatoid arthritis.

The J gene is TRBJ2-5, the V gene TRBV9, with a weak D call TRBD2 (6 bases). This CDR3 has 14 residues. Trimming took 3 bases from V and 4 from J, leaving 13 bases between them. From germline, CDR1 is SGDLS and CDR2 YYNGEE. The CDR3, as DNA: TGTGCCAGCAGCGAGGACGGAGGGGTAGAGACCCAGTACTTC. Protein sequence: CASSEDGGVETQYF.

This clone was observed once. The chain combines TRBV10-3 with TRBJ2-5; D may correspond to TRBD1 or TRBD2 (5 bases each). Judging by the DNA end, TRBJ2-7 fits better; the J call may be wrong. Germline-derived CDR1 and CDR2 are ENHRY and SYGVKD. The CDR3 consists of 15 residues. CDR3: CAISIRRDGLYEQYF. The CDR3, as DNA: TGTGCCATCAGTATACGCCGGGACGGACTCTACGAGCAGTACTTC.

The CDR3 spells CASSSGLAGGPGYNEQFF. The CDR3 DNA reads TGTGCCAGCAGCTCCGGACTAGCGGGGGGGCCGGGTTATAATGAGCAGTTCTTC. V is TRBV7-8 and J is TRBJ2-1; 15 bases agree with TRBD2. The J segment lost 7 bases and the V segment lost 4 bases, leaving 11 bases of the junction unmatched. Germline V lookup: CDR1 SGHVS, CDR2 FQNEAQ. The CDR3 has 18 amino acids.

The chain links TRBV28 to TRBJ1-6; D is possibly TRBD1 (5 bases). Trimming stripped 2 bases from V and 3 bases from J, with 8 bases between. From germline, CDR1 is MDHEN and CDR2 SYDVKM. The CDR3 sequence is 15 residues long. For the CDR3, the DNA is TGTGCCAGCAGTTTAGGGGGACTCTATAATTCACCCCTCCACTTT. Translation: CASSLGGLYNSPLHF. The full variable domain, its missing parts supplied by reference TRBV28 and TRBJ1-6, is DVKVTQSSRYLVKRTGEKVFLECVQDMDHENMFWYRQDPGLGLRLIYFSYDVKMKEKGDIPEGYSVSREKKERFSLILESASTNQTSMYLCASSLGGLYNSPLHFGNGTRLTVT.

The chain has TRBV19 and TRBJ2-3; D gene unclear. The CDR3 loop spans 13 amino acids. Between the trimmed V and J ends, which lost 7 bases and 2 bases, there was a span of 10 bases. Germline loops: CDR1 LNHDA, CDR2 SQIVND (reference sequence). DNA for the CDR3: TGTGCCAGTAATGGACCTTTCACAGATACGCAGTATTTT. It translates to CASNGPFTDTQYF.

The chain combines TRBV5-1 with TRBJ2-2; perhaps TRBD1 as D (5 bases). The CDR3 runs to 15 residues. V was clipped by 0 bases and J by 7 bases, with 13 bases between them. The germline V gene encodes CDR1 SGHRS and CDR2 YFSETQ. The chain's CDR3 is CASSLDQGPNGELFF. CDR3 DNA: TGCGCCAGCAGCTTGGATCAGGGCCCAAACGGGGAGCTGTTTTTT.

J is TRBJ2-1 and V is TRBV15, with 7 bases that match TRBD1. The CDR3 contains 16 residues. The germline gives CDR1 LNHNV, CDR2 YYDKDF (reference sequence). Germline trimming cut 0 bases from V and 6 bases from J; bases unmatched to any gene: 8. The CDR3 bases are TGTGCCACCAGCAGAGATCACCCGGGACAGTTCAATGAGCAGTTCTTC. It yields the protein CATSRDHPGQFNEQFF.

This clone came up a few times. The chain couples TRBV6-5 to TRBJ1-1, with 7 bases matching TRBD1. Unmatched junction bases numbered 8, after V lost 6 bases and J lost 1 base. The CDR3 is 15 amino acids. Per the germline V gene, CDR1 is MNHEY and CDR2 is SVGAGI. The CDR3 DNA is TGTGCCAGCAGACAGAAAGGGGGCTGGAACACTGAAGCTTTCTTT. This sequence encodes CASRQKGGWNTEAFF.

The rearrangement uses TRBV7-9 and TRBJ2-1; 7 bases line up with TRBD2. The CDR3 totals 15 residues. Germline CDR1 SEHNR, CDR2 FQNEAQ (reference sequence). Germline trimming cut 0 bases from V and 6 bases from J; bases unmatched to any gene: 5. CDR3 sequence reads: CASSLARPGGNEQFF. CDR3 DNA sequence: TGTGCCAGCAGCTTAGCGCGGCCGGGGGGCAATGAGCAGTTCTTC.

This clone was seen a single time. The CDR3 DNA reads as TGTGCCAGCAGTTTGACAGGGGAAACTGAAGCTTTCTTT. Its protein product is CASSLTGETEAFF. J is TRBJ1-1 and V is TRBV5-6; 8 bases line up with TRBD1. Germline trimming cut 5 bases from V and 5 bases from J; bases unmatched to any gene: 5. The CDR3 spans 13 residues. Germline V gene sequence: CDR1 SGHDT, CDR2 YYEEEE.

J is TRBJ1-2 and V is TRBV5-4; TRBD1 matches 7 bases. Germline assignment: CDR1 SGHNT and CDR2 YYREEE (reference sequence). The CDR3 has 14 residues. The V segment lost 5 bases and the J segment 5 bases; nucleotides outside the gene matches: 9. The CDR3 DNA reads TGTGCCAGCAGGCTACAGGGGAGTGCTTATGGCTACACCTTC. Its protein product is CASRLQGSAYGYTF.

The chain links TRBV11-2 to TRBJ1-1; D not certain. V lost 2 bases and J 1 base, leaving 20 bases between the germline ends. There are 18 residues in the CDR3. Germline assignment: CDR1 SGHAT and CDR2 FQNNGV. The CDR3 sequence is CASSLRLPGRNRNTEAFF. The CDR3 nucleotides are TGTGCCAGCAGCTTAAGGCTACCCGGTCGAAATCGGAACACTGAAGCTTTCTTT.

The rearrangement joins TRBV28 to TRBJ2-2; D is unclear. V lost 2 bases to trimming and J lost 4 bases, with 5 bases between them. This CDR3 has 13 amino acids. Germline-derived CDR1 and CDR2 are MDHEN and SYDVKM. CDR3 amino acids: CASSLGRTGELFF. In DNA form, the CDR3 reads TGTGCCAGCAGTTTAGGACGCACCGGGGAGCTGTTTTTT.

This rearrangement joins TRBV6-5 to TRBJ2-7, with 11 bases lining up with TRBD1. The CDR3 spans 15 residues. CDR1 and CDR2 (germline): MNHEY, SVGAGI. The V gene end was trimmed by 0 bases and the J gene end by 3 bases; junction bases not matched to a gene: 1. CDR3 in DNA: TGTGCCAGCAGTTACTCCGGGACAGGGGGCTACGAGCAGTACTTC. Its protein product is CASSYSGTGGYEQYF.

The rearrangement links TRBV28 to TRBJ1-4, with TRBD1 as a possible D gene (5 bases). V was pared by 6 bases and J by 7 bases, with 24 bases between. Germline loops: CDR1 MDHEN, CDR2 SYDVKM. CDR3 length equals 17 residues. The CDR3 spells CASSTLLVIGQGEKLFF. The CDR3 nucleotides are TGTGCCAGCAGCACCCTCCTAGTCATCGGCCAGGGTGAAAAACTGTTTTTT.